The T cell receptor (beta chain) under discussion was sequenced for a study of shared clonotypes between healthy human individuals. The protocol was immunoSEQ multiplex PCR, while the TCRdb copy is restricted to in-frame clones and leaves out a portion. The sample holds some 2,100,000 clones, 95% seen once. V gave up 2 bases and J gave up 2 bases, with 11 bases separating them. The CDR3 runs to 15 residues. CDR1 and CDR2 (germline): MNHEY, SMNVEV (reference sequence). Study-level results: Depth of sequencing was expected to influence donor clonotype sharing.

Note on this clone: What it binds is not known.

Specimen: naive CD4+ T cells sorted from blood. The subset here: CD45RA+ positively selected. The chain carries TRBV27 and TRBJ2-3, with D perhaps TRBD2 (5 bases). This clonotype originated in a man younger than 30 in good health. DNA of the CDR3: TGTGCCAGCAGTTTAATGGGGAGTTTCACAGATACGCAGTATTTT. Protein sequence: CASSLMGSFTDTQYF.